The 11 T cell receptor beta chains below all came from one sample that was sequenced in a study of blood T cell repertoires in COVID-19. Only in-frame clones appear in the TCRdb table, and some are missing; sequencing was by immunoSEQ multiplex PCR. The sample lists fewer than 200,000 clones, roughly 93% occurring once. The sequencing sample was made of peripheral blood. All receptors come from a man aged 18 to 29 with COVID-19, enrolled during active disease.

This clone has only a few counts. The chain recombines TRBV13 with TRBJ1-6; possibly TRBD1 for D (6 bases). V dropped 5 bases and J dropped 9 bases, with 23 bases sitting between them. The V gene's germline CDR1 is PRHDT and CDR2 FYEKMQ (reference sequence). CDR3 length: 17 amino acids. Here the CDR3 reads CASSEGGGRGSASPLHF. The CDR3 coding sequence is TGTGCCAGCAGCGAAGGGGGTGGCAGGGGTTCGGCTTCACCCCTCCACTTT.

The rearrangement links TRBV5-6 to TRBJ1-6; D gene unclear. In germline, CDR1 is SGHDT, CDR2 YYEEEE. The CDR3 contains 15 residues. The V end was cut by 0 bases, the J end by 2 bases, with 6 bases between. CDR3 nucleotides: TGTGCCAGCAGCTTGGACTCGGCCTATAATTCACCCCTCCACTTT. Protein: CASSLDSAYNSPLHF.

The chain carries TRBV5-5 and TRBJ2-1, with 9 bases fitting TRBD1. Germline loops: CDR1 SGHKS, CDR2 YYEKEE (reference sequence). The CDR3 runs 14 residues. Trimming at V came to 2 bases and at J to 9 bases, leaving 6 bases not matched to a gene. The CDR3 protein is CASSFLPGQGEQFF. CDR3 in DNA: TGTGCCAGCAGCTTTCTCCCGGGACAGGGTGAGCAGTTCTTC.

This chain joins TRBV5-7 and TRBJ2-7; D is possibly TRBD1 (5 bases). TRBV5-7 is noted as an ORF with a role that remains uncertain. This CDR3 region has 11 residues. Trimming left V 4 bases short and J 7 bases short, with 9 bases between. DNA for the CDR3: TGTGCCAGCAGCGTGAAGGGGGAGCAGTACTTC. Encoded protein: CASSVKGEQYF.

This chain links TRBV19 with TRBJ1-5; D remains unclear. V was pared by 6 bases and J by 7 bases, with 19 bases between. The CDR3 contains 15 residues. CDR1 and CDR2 (germline): LNHDA, SQIVND (reference sequence). For the CDR3, the DNA is TGTGCCAGTAGCCCGGGGTATCCATCGCAGCAGCCCCAGCATTTT. The encoded protein is CASSPGYPSQQPQHF.

This clone appeared a single time. The chain links TRBV9 to TRBJ2-1; perhaps TRBD2 as D (6 bases). CDR1 SGDLS and CDR2 YYNGEE come from the germline V gene. The CDR3 has 15 residues. V was cut by 2 bases and J by 0 bases, with 9 bases left in between. CDR3 sequence (DNA): TGTGCCAGCAGCGTCTTGGAGGGCTCCTACAATGAGCAGTTCTTC. Translation gives CASSVLEGSYNEQFF.

V gene TRBV28 combines with J gene TRBJ2-3; 7 bases are a match to TRBD1. The germline V gene has CDR1 MDHEN and CDR2 SYDVKM. The CDR3 runs to 16 residues. The junction had 13 bases not matched to a gene; V was cut back by 6 bases and J by 4 bases. DNA for the CDR3: TGTGCCAGCAGCCTTCTTGGTAAGGGGGCCGCAGATACGCAGTATTTT. Translating it yields CASSLLGKGAADTQYF.

This sequence joins TRBV24-1 and TRBJ1-1; 9 bases are shared with TRBD1. Germline V gives CDR1 KGHDR, CDR2 SFDVKD. The CDR3 extends over 13 amino acids. J lost 5 bases, V lost 7 bases, and 4 bases had no gene match. CDR3 coding DNA: TGTGCCACCAGGGGACAGGGCAGAACTGAAGCTTTCTTT. It encodes CATRGQGRTEAFF.

The rearrangement joins TRBV30 to TRBJ2-7, with 7 bases aligning to TRBD2. Per germline, CDR1 GTSNPN and CDR2 SVGIG (reference sequence). The CDR3 has 13 residues. J gave up 2 bases and V 0 bases, and 1 base lay outside the gene matches. CDR3 bases: TGTGCCTGGAGTGTAGGACTAGCCTACGAGCAGTACTTC. Translation: CAWSVGLAYEQYF.

A note on this clone: The sample has other DNA sequences that encode this CDR3 too. The chain joins TRBV9 to TRBJ2-3; no definite D call. Trimming pared 0 bases from V and 3 bases from J, leaving 2 bases between. The CDR3 consists of 12 residues. Germline CDR1 and CDR2: SGDLS and YYNGEE. CDR3: CASSVATDTQYF. In DNA, the CDR3 is TGTGCCAGCAGCGTAGCTACAGATACGCAGTATTTT.

V usage is TRBV7-2 and J usage is TRBJ2-7, with TRBD2 matching 8 bases. Trimming took 3 bases from V and 4 from J; bases not matched to a gene: 14. CDR1 is SGHTA and CDR2 is FQGNSA in the germline V gene. The CDR3 covers 17 residues. The CDR3: CASSLPGLSGSRYEQYF. CDR3 coding DNA: TGTGCCAGCAGCTTGCCAGGACTAAGCGGGAGTCGATACGAGCAGTACTTC.